This T cell receptor (beta chain) was found in a study of cytomegalovirus exposure and HLA in healthy donors. A multiplex PCR was run with 60 Vbeta primers and 13 Jbeta primers. TCRdb's table, derived via immunoSEQ multiplex PCR, lists solely in-frame clones and lacks some. This sample has more than 150,000 clones; 80% occur once, and the top ten carry under 2%. Germline CDR1 is SQVTM and CDR2 is ANQGSEA. This CDR3 has 12 residues. V was cut by 0 bases and J by 8 bases, with 10 bases left in between. V usage is TRBV29-1 and J usage is TRBJ1-2; D gene unclear. What was sequenced was PBMCs. This TCR was sampled from a woman aged 30 to 39 in good health and CMV-seronegative. CDR3 nucleotide sequence: TGCAGCGTTGAAGATGCTGGGCTGGGCTACACCTTC. Amino acids: CSVEDAGLGYTF. The full variable domain, rest sourced from reference TRBV29-1 and TRBJ1-2, is SAVISQKPSRDICQRGTSLTIQCQVDSQVTMMFWYRQQPGQSLTLIATANQGSEATYESGFVIDKFPISRPNLTFSTLTVSNMSPEDSSIYLCSVEDAGLGYTFGSGTRLTVV.